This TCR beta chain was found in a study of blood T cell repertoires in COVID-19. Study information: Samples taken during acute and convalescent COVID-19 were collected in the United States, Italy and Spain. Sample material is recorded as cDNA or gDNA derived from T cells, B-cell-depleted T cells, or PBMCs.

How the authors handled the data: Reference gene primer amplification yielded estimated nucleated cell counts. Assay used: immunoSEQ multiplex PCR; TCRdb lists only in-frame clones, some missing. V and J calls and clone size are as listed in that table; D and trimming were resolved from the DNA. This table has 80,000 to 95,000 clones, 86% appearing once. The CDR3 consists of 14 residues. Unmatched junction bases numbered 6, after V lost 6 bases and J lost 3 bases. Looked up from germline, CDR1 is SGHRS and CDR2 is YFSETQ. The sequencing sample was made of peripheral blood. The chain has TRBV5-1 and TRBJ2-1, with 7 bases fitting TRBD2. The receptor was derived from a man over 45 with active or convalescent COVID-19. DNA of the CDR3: TGCGCCAGCAATGTGGGAGGGGACTACAATGAGCAGTTCTTC. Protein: CASNVGGDYNEQFF.